The present TCR beta chain was sequenced within a study of post-analysis software for immune sequencing data. Germline V CDR1 and CDR2: SQVTM, ANQGSEA. This CDR3 is built from 14 residues. Trimming removed 7 bases from V and 9 bases from J, with 22 bases in between. TCR beta libraries were prepared from cDNA with unique molecular identifiers. Researchers reported roughly 0.5 million cDNA molecules coming from about 0.98 to 11 million T cells. From the PCR reads, TCRdb called clonotypes with MiXCR, one entry per CDR3 protein. In the table there are about 430,000 distinct CDR3 sequences, approximately 39% of which are singletons. Study-level points and caveats: The five TRBV segments detected at higher frequency in patients than in controls included TRBV5-6, TRBV5-1 and TRBV20-1.

On this clonotype itself: What it binds is unknown.

V usage is TRBV29-1 and J usage is TRBJ2-1, with D possibly TRBD1 on 6 matching bases. This receptor was taken from a girl aged 2-9 years with multiple sclerosis. Input material: blood. CDR3 sequence reads: CSEIVGLRGGEQFF. The CDR3, as DNA: TGCAGCGAGATCGTGGGGCTAAGAGGGGGTGAGCAGTTCTTC.